This T cell receptor beta chain was observed in a study of vaccination and CD4 T cells after COVID-19. About the research overall: As a positive control, some control cultures were given a CEFX pool, while others were given an HIV-1 Nef pool or no peptide.

Per the germline V gene, CDR1 is MNHNS and CDR2 is SASEGT. The length of the CDR3 is 14 residues. With V trimmed by 5 bases and J by 1 base, 2 bases remained unmatched. Regarding treatment: approximately 9-day PBMC culture with coronavirus spike peptide pools or control peptides (ViraFEST assay). Cultured CD4+ T cell DNA underwent sequencing with the Oncomine TCR Beta short-read assay. Each CDR3 protein gets one entry after TCRdb re-called the PCR reads with MiXCR. The repertoire holds some 16,000 distinct CDR3 sequences, around 79% seen once, with roughly 9.6% in the top ten. Note on this clonotype: Antigen: not known.

The source is a human donor who received a COVID-19 vaccine. The specimen comprised CD4+ T cells from blood, cultured in vitro, sampled after SARS-CoV-2 vaccination. The chain couples TRBV6-1 to TRBJ2-5; TRBD2 aligns across 9 bases. For the CDR3, the DNA is TGTGCCAGCAGTAAGACTAGCGGCCAAGAGACCCAGTACTTC. Translation gives CASSKTSGQETQYF.